The 15 T cell receptor beta chains reported below all come from one sample, sequenced in a study of CD8+ T cells in alopecia areata. Reverse transcription of extracted RNA yielded cDNA, which provided the sequencing template. The method was immunoSEQ multiplex PCR; TCRdb's version includes in-frame clones alone and lacks a portion of them. The sample lists 120,000 to 150,000 clones; about 88% were seen once. Specified treatment: oral pan-JAK inhibitor, 5-10 mg twice daily. The specimen comprised CD8+ T cells sorted from blood, sampled at week 4, from a patient treated with tofacitinib. The receptors here all came from a human donor with alopecia areata.

J is TRBJ2-2 and V is TRBV27; weak D call: TRBD2 (6 bases). V was clipped by 7 bases and J by 0 bases, with 9 bases between them. The CDR3 extends over 14 amino acids. CDR1 MNHEY and CDR2 SMNVEV come from the germline V gene (reference sequence). The CDR3 sequence: CASTGSSNTGELFF. CDR3 nucleotide sequence: TGTGCCAGCACCGGGAGTTCGAACACCGGGGAGCTGTTTTTT.

The sample holds a few counts of this clone. The chain carries TRBV2 and TRBJ2-7; 13 nucleotides match TRBD2. After removal of 5 bases from V and 5 bases from J, the junction contained 9 bases not matched to a gene. The germline V gene encodes CDR1 SNHLY and CDR2 FYNNEI. The CDR3 spans 16 residues. This CDR3 reads CASSPFTSGGADEQYF. CDR3 sequence (DNA): TGTGCCAGCAGTCCCTTTACTAGCGGGGGGGCCGACGAGCAGTACTTC. Complete variable domain (other parts from reference TRBV2 and TRBJ2-7): EPEVTQTPSHQVTQMGQEVILRCVPISNHLYFYWYRQILGQKVEFLVSFYNNEISEKSEIFDDQFSVERPDGSNFTLKIRSTKLEDSAMYFCASSPFTSGGADEQYFGPGTRLTVT.

The chain employs TRBV10-1 and TRBJ1-1; 12 bases are shared with TRBD1. This CDR3 is built from 14 residues. The V and J ends lost 4 bases and 7 bases, in that order; junction bases with no gene match: 4. Looked up from germline, CDR1 is WNHNN and CDR2 is SYGVQD (reference sequence). CDR3 coding DNA: TGCGCCAGCAGTGCCGGGACAGGGGGCAGTGAAGCTTTCTTT. It specifies CASSAGTGGSEAFF.

The V and J genes are TRBV5-8 and TRBJ2-7, with TRBD1 matching over 7 bases. V lost 4 bases to trimming and J lost 1 base; unmatched junction nucleotides: 8. CDR3 size: 15 residues. Germline CDR1 and CDR2: SGHTS and YDEGEE. The CDR3 nucleotides read TGTGCCAGCAGCGACGGACAGGTGGTTTCCTACGAGCAGTACTTC. Translation: CASSDGQVVSYEQYF.

V gene TRBV6-5 combines with J gene TRBJ2-2; D not resolved. V was pared by 4 bases and J by 4 bases, with 7 bases between. This CDR3 is 13 amino acids long. Looked up from germline, CDR1 is MNHEY and CDR2 is SVGAGI. This CDR3 reads CASSLVSTGELFF. As DNA, the CDR3 is TGTGCCAGCAGTTTAGTTAGCACCGGGGAGCTGTTTTTT.

V usage is TRBV29-1 and J usage is TRBJ2-3; 7 bases are a match to TRBD1. J was trimmed by 6 bases and V by 7 bases; bases with no gene match: 16. CDR3 size: 15 residues. CDR1 and CDR2 from the germline V gene are SQVTM and ANQGSEA. This CDR3 is CSALKVEGAWDTQYF. In nucleotides, the CDR3 is TGCAGCGCCTTAAAGGTTGAGGGGGCTTGGGATACGCAGTATTTT.

V usage is TRBV30 and J usage is TRBJ1-2, with D possibly matching TRBD1 (6 bases). The CDR3 runs to 14 residues. Germline loops: CDR1 GTSNPN, CDR2 SVGIG (reference sequence). Trimming took off 4 bases at V and 5 bases at J, with 17 bases between the two ends. CDR3 in amino acids: CAWKLTGFVYGYTF. DNA for the CDR3: TGTGCCTGGAAGCTGACAGGATTTGTGTATGGCTACACCTTC.

This clone has just one count. The gene calls are TRBV29-1 and TRBJ2-7; D unclear. The germline V gene has CDR1 SQVTM and CDR2 ANQGSEA. Between the trimmed V and J ends, which lost 6 bases and 1 base, there was a span of 13 bases. CDR3 length equals 13 residues. The CDR3 sequence: CSVQDFGSYEQYF. The CDR3 coding sequence is TGCAGCGTGCAAGACTTTGGATCCTACGAGCAGTACTTC.

This rearrangement joins TRBV29-1 to TRBJ2-7; D uncertain. Trimming took off 4 bases at V and 2 bases at J, with 12 bases between the two ends. Germline V gene data show CDR1 as SQVTM and CDR2 as ANQGSEA. The CDR3 spans 13 residues. For the CDR3, the DNA is TGCAGCGTTGTCCCTGGGCCTGCCTACGAGCAGTACTTC. As protein: CSVVPGPAYEQYF.

The count of this clone is one. J is TRBJ2-3 and V is TRBV27; TRBD2 is a possible D gene (5 bases). The V gene's germline CDR1 is MNHEY and CDR2 SMNVEV (reference sequence). The V gene lost 4 bases and the J gene lost 0 bases, with 14 bases spanning the gap. CDR3 length: 16 residues. The CDR3: CASSSSASGSTDTQYF. CDR3 sequence (DNA): TGTGCCAGCAGTTCTTCCGCCTCGGGGAGCACAGATACGCAGTATTTT.

The rearrangement links TRBV30 to TRBJ2-7; TRBD1 aligns across 8 bases. Per the germline V gene, CDR1 is GTSNPN and CDR2 is SVGIG (reference sequence). The V gene end was trimmed by 5 bases and the J gene end by 3 bases; junction bases not matched to a gene: 6. The CDR3 contains 13 residues. The CDR3 is CAWWQGANYEQYF. The CDR3 DNA is TGTGCCTGGTGGCAGGGGGCGAACTACGAGCAGTACTTC.

J is TRBJ2-3 and V is TRBV27, with 9 nucleotides matching TRBD1. Unmatched junction bases numbered 4, after V lost 9 bases and J lost 3 bases. The CDR3 sequence is 13 residues long. The germline V gene has CDR1 MNHEY and CDR2 SMNVEV (reference sequence). This CDR3 is CASTGGWTDTQYF. The CDR3 bases are TGTGCCAGTACAGGGGGCTGGACAGATACGCAGTATTTT.

The CDR3 DNA follows: TGTGCCAGCCACGTACAGGGGATGGAGCAGTACTTC. As protein: CASHVQGMEQYF. The gene calls are TRBV7-9 and TRBJ2-7, with 7 bases lining up with TRBD1. CDR3 size: 12 residues. Looked up from germline, CDR1 is SEHNR and CDR2 is FQNEAQ (reference sequence). Germline trimming cut 8 bases from V and 7 bases from J; bases unmatched to any gene: 8.

The genes are TRBV2 and TRBJ2-5; D is uncertain. Trimming shortened V by 8 bases and J by 4 bases, and 8 bases separated the two germline ends. The CDR3 spans 11 residues. The germline gives CDR1 SNHLY, CDR2 FYNNEI. The CDR3 sequence: CASGDRETQYF. The CDR3 DNA is TGTGCCAGCGGAGATAGAGAGACCCAGTACTTC.

The rearrangement uses TRBV29-1 and TRBJ1-2; no clear D. CDR1 and CDR2 (germline): SQVTM, ANQGSEA. The CDR3 is 12 amino acids. V dropped 5 bases and J dropped 0 bases, with 7 bases sitting between them. The CDR3 loop reads CSVPESNYGYTF. In nucleotides, the CDR3 is TGCAGCGTTCCAGAGTCTAACTATGGCTACACCTTC. Based on the CDR3 plus reference TRBV29-1 and TRBJ1-2, the full variable domain is SAVISQKPSRDICQRGTSLTIQCQVDSQVTMMFWYRQQPGQSLTLIATANQGSEATYESGFVIDKFPISRPNLTFSTLTVSNMSPEDSSIYLCSVPESNYGYTFGSGTRLTVV.